This TCR beta chain appears in the sequencing data of a study of shared clonotypes between healthy human individuals. Assay used: immunoSEQ multiplex PCR; TCRdb lists only in-frame clones, some missing. Of hundreds of thousands of clones in the sample, around 72% were seen once. The V segment lost 5 bases and the J segment 6 bases; nucleotides outside the gene matches: 10. The CDR3 has 15 residues. The germline CDR1 and CDR2 sequences are SGHRS and YFSETQ. The sample comprised memory CD4+ T cells sorted from blood. As for subset: CD45RA-negative fraction. The genes are TRBV5-1 and TRBJ2-5; 10 bases are a match to TRBD2. This clonotype was sampled from a woman in her twenties or thirties in good health. In DNA form, the CDR3 reads TGCGCCAGCAGTTACTCTAGCGGGAGCACGAAGACCCAGTACTTC. It is translated as CASSYSSGSTKTQYF.